The 15 T cell receptor beta chains below come from one sample, sequenced in a study of cytomegalovirus exposure and HLA in healthy donors. PCR used 60 Vbeta primers and 13 Jbeta primers. Method: immunoSEQ multiplex PCR; TCRdb's copy keeps in-frame clones and lacks some. The data hold around 120,000 clones, with 73% observed a single time. Sequencing input: PBMCs. The origin of the receptors is a woman in her thirties or forties in good health and CMV-seronegative.

This clone came up a few times. The chain has TRBV10-3 and TRBJ1-1; the match to TRBD1 covers 9 bases. The CDR3 consists of 13 residues. Germline trimming cut 6 bases from V and 3 bases from J; bases unmatched to any gene: 2. Germline-derived CDR1 and CDR2 are ENHRY and SYGVKD. In nucleotides, the CDR3 is TGTGCCATCAGACAGGGGGCGGACACTGAAGCTTTCTTT. Translating it yields CAIRQGADTEAFF.

Of note for this clone: Other DNA sequences within the sample encode an identical CDR3. The chain is built from TRBV7-9 and TRBJ2-7, with 10 bases fitting TRBD2. Trimming at V came to 0 bases and at J to 2 bases, leaving 4 bases not matched to a gene. Germline V gives CDR1 SEHNR, CDR2 FQNEAQ (reference sequence). The CDR3 is 16 residues long. For the CDR3, the DNA is TGTGCCAGCAGCTTAGCATTAGCGGGGGGTACCTACGAGCAGTACTTC. Protein sequence: CASSLALAGGTYEQYF.

The sample holds a few counts of this clone. The J gene is TRBJ2-5, the V gene TRBV7-3, with D possibly TRBD1 on 7 matching bases. Germline values: CDR1 SGHTA, CDR2 FQGTGA. Trimming removed 3 bases at V and 5 bases at J, with 10 bases between. This CDR3 contains 13 residues. The CDR3 sequence: CASSFSGGETQYF. The CDR3, as DNA: TGTGCCAGCAGCTTCTCAGGGGGGGAGACCCAGTACTTC.

The table lists this clone with a count of one. This chain joins TRBV6-5 and TRBJ2-4; perhaps TRBD2 as D (6 bases). Germline values: CDR1 MNHEY, CDR2 SVGAGI. V lost 4 bases, J lost 0 bases, and 10 bases lay in between. CDR3 length: 15 residues. This CDR3 reads CASSSRGIAKNIQYF. The CDR3 DNA reads TGTGCCAGCAGTTCCCGCGGGATAGCCAAAAACATTCAGTACTTC.

V and J are TRBV10-3 and TRBJ2-7, with TRBD1 matching over 7 bases. This CDR3 is built from 15 residues. V shed 3 bases and J 3 bases; nucleotides not matched to a gene: 8. The germline V gene has CDR1 ENHRY and CDR2 SYGVKD. The CDR3 DNA sequence: TGTGCCATCAGTGACCGGGACAGTGGGCTCTACGAGCAGTACTTC. It is translated as CAISDRDSGLYEQYF.

The genes are TRBV25-1 and TRBJ1-2; D gene ambiguous. Trimming left V 3 bases short and J 4 bases short, with 9 bases between. CDR1 and CDR2 (germline): MGHDK, SYGVNS. The CDR3 has 13 residues. DNA for the CDR3: TGTGCCAGCAGTGATCAGGAGGGCTATGGCTACACCTTC. Its protein is CASSDQEGYGYTF.

The CDR3 nucleotides read TGTGCCAGCAGCCGGGGACAGAGCTCCTACAATGAGCAGTTCTTC. Its protein is CASSRGQSSYNEQFF. The chain uses TRBV5-8 and TRBJ2-1; 7 bases match TRBD1. With 4 bases clipped from V and 0 bases from J, the junction kept 4 bases outside the gene matches. The CDR3 is made up of 15 amino acids. CDR1 SGHTS and CDR2 YDEGEE come from the germline V gene.

Of note for this clone: Additional DNA sequences in this sample encode the identical CDR3. The chain uses TRBV5-1 and TRBJ1-5, with 7 bases identical to TRBD1. V dropped 4 bases and J dropped 2; count of bases not matched to a gene: 3. The length of the CDR3 is 14 residues. CDR1 and CDR2 from the germline V gene are SGHRS and YFSETQ. CDR3 nucleotide sequence: TGCGCCAGCAGCCCGGGGACAGGCAATCAGCCCCAGCATTTT. The encoded protein is CASSPGTGNQPQHF.

V gene TRBV6-1 combines with J gene TRBJ2-5; maybe TRBD2 (7 bases). V was clipped by 6 bases and J by 4 bases, with 15 bases between them. CDR1 and CDR2 (germline): MNHNS, SASEGT. There are 14 residues in the CDR3. The chain's CDR3 is CASRESGGAETQYF. CDR3 sequence (DNA): TGTGCCAGCAGGGAAAGTGGGGGGGCAGAGACCCAGTACTTC.

The gene calls are TRBV28 and TRBJ1-5; 7 bases are a match to TRBD1. CDR3 length equals 14 residues. Germline V gene lookup returns CDR1 MDHEN and CDR2 SYDVKM. V shed 1 base, J shed 11 bases, and the junction held 8 bases outside the gene matches. This CDR3 reads CASSLSLPQGAQHF. In DNA form, the CDR3 reads TGTGCCAGCAGTTTATCCCTCCCCCAGGGGGCCCAGCATTTT.

This clone was seen a handful of times. This rearrangement joins TRBV11-3 to TRBJ2-4, with a possible D match to TRBD2 (6 bases). CDR3 length: 13 residues. The germline V and J ends were trimmed by 4 bases and 9 bases, with 13 bases remaining between them. Germline V gene lookup returns CDR1 SGHNT and CDR2 YENEEA. The CDR3 is CASSSDPGGIQYF. DNA for the CDR3: TGTGCCAGCAGCTCGGACCCCGGGGGCATTCAGTACTTC.

In DNA, the CDR3 is TGTGCCAGCAGTGCTCCGGACAGCCGTTCCTACGAGCAGTACTTC. Residues: CASSAPDSRSYEQYF. This sequence joins TRBV25-1 and TRBJ2-7; TRBD1 is a possible D gene (6 bases). This CDR3 comprises 15 residues. The germline gives CDR1 MGHDK, CDR2 SYGVNS. The V gene lost 4 bases and the J gene lost 1 base, with 14 bases spanning the gap.

The chain couples TRBV5-1 to TRBJ2-3, with unresolved D. Per germline, CDR1 SGHRS and CDR2 YFSETQ. This CDR3 is built from 12 residues. Trimming shortened V by 5 bases and J by 4 bases, and 8 bases separated the two germline ends. This CDR3 is CASRLESDTQYF. CDR3 coding DNA: TGCGCCAGCAGACTTGAGTCAGATACGCAGTATTTT.

The rearrangement links TRBV11-2 to TRBJ2-7; TRBD2 matches 9 bases. Germline V gene lookup returns CDR1 SGHAT and CDR2 FQNNGV. Unmatched junction bases numbered 6, after V lost 3 bases and J lost 6 bases. The CDR3 is made up of 14 amino acids. The CDR3 spells CASSFNSGRIEQYF. In DNA, the CDR3 is TGTGCCAGCAGCTTCAATAGCGGGAGAATCGAGCAGTACTTC. Full variable domain (outside the CDR3, taken from reference TRBV11-2 and TRBJ2-7): EAGVAQSPRYKIIEKRQSVAFWCNPISGHATLYWYQQILGQGPKLLIQFQNNGVVDDSQLPKDRFSAERLKGVDSTLKIQPAKLEDSAVYLCASSFNSGRIEQYFGPGTRLTVT.

The V and J genes are TRBV9 and TRBJ1-4, with D uncertain. V lost 0 bases and J lost 8, with 8 bases in between. CDR1 and CDR2 (germline): SGDLS, YYNGEE. This CDR3 is 13 amino acids long. The CDR3 loop reads CASSVGGREKLFF. The DNA of the CDR3 is TGTGCCAGCAGCGTAGGTGGCCGAGAAAAACTGTTTTTT.